Listed here are 25 T cell receptor beta chains from one sample, sequenced in a study of blood T cell repertoires in COVID-19. The data were produced by immunoSEQ multiplex PCR, yet TCRdb's version contains in-frame clones alone and is incomplete. The sample yields 200,000 to 300,000 clones, around 89% seen once. Sequenced sample: PBMCs or T cells enriched from blood (not recorded which). The receptors stem from a man aged 35 to 55 who had recovered from COVID-19.

V and J are TRBV28 and TRBJ1-1; 7 bases match TRBD1. CDR3 length: 14 amino acids. Losses at the gene ends were 7 bases for V and 0 bases for J; bases not matched to a gene: 5. Germline-derived CDR1 and CDR2 are MDHEN and SYDVKM. This chain's CDR3 is CASNPRGLNTEAFF. The DNA for the CDR3 is TGTGCCAGCAATCCCAGGGGGTTGAACACTGAAGCTTTCTTT.

This chain joins TRBV7-9 and TRBJ2-3; weak D call: TRBD2 (5 bases). From germline, CDR1 is SEHNR and CDR2 FQNEAQ (reference sequence). Trimming cost V 3 bases and J 2 bases, with 15 bases left between them. This CDR3 contains 16 residues. CDR3 in amino acids: CASSFRGSISTDTQYF. Written as DNA, the CDR3 is TGTGCCAGCAGCTTTAGAGGGTCTATATCCACAGATACGCAGTATTTT.

The chain recombines TRBV18 with TRBJ2-1, with TRBD1 matching 10 bases. Germline V gives CDR1 KGHSH, CDR2 LQKENI. The V gene end was trimmed by 0 bases and the J gene end by 5 bases; junction bases not matched to a gene: 4. There are 16 residues in the CDR3. The DNA for the CDR3 is TGTGCCAGCTCACCACCGGACAGGGGGGGAAACAATGAGCAGTTCTTC. It codes for CASSPPDRGGNNEQFF.

This chain uses TRBV21-1 with TRBJ2-5; the table names TRBD2, a call not compared with the DNA. TRBV21-1 is shown as a pseudogene. CDR3 length: 14 amino acids. The CDR3 bases are TGTGCCAGCAGCAAAGGGATTCCTAGAGAGACCCAGTACTTC. Residues: CASSKGIPRETQYF.

The chain links TRBV3-1 (or the pseudogene TRBV3-2) to TRBJ2-1, with 9 bases identical to TRBD1. V was pared by 1 base and J by 5 bases, with 6 bases of the junction left unmatched. CDR3 length equals 16 residues. Germline loops: CDR1 LGHDT, CDR2 YNNKEL (reference sequence). CDR3 sequence (DNA): TGTGCCAGCAGCCAAGTCGGGACAGGGATTAACAATGAGCAGTTCTTC. This encodes CASSQVGTGINNEQFF.

This sequence joins TRBV7-6 and TRBJ2-2; unclear D gene. The V gene lost 6 bases and the J gene lost 5 bases, with 13 bases spanning the gap. The germline V gene encodes CDR1 SGHVS and CDR2 FNYEAQ. The CDR3 is 14 amino acids. CDR3 coding DNA: TGTGCCAGCAGACCAACTACTACGACCGGGGAGCTGTTTTTT. Protein: CASRPTTTTGELFF. Full variable domain (missing parts from reference TRBV7-6 and TRBJ2-2): GAGVSQSPRYKVTKRGQDVALRCDPISGHVSLYWYRQALGQGPEFLTYFNYEAQQDKSGLPNDRFSAERPEGSISTLTIQRTEQRDSAMYRCASRPTTTTGELFFGEGSRLTVL.

The genes are TRBV25-1 and TRBJ2-3; 10 nucleotides match TRBD2. The V gene's germline CDR1 is MGHDK and CDR2 SYGVNS. With V trimmed by 6 bases and J by 5 bases, 2 bases remained unmatched. The CDR3 has 13 residues. CDR3 amino acids: CASRLAGRDTQYF. The CDR3 bases are TGTGCCAGCAGACTAGCGGGGCGAGATACGCAGTATTTT.

V is TRBV6-2 or TRBV6-3 and J is TRBJ2-1; 11 positions agree with TRBD2. In germline, CDR1 is MNHEY, CDR2 SVGEGT. CDR3 size: 14 residues. With V trimmed by 6 bases and J by 8 bases, 6 bases remained unmatched. The CDR3 region is CASSTSGRVDEQFF. CDR3 in DNA: TGTGCCAGCAGCACTAGCGGGAGAGTCGATGAGCAGTTCTTC.

This clone was recorded many times. This chain connects TRBV6-4 to TRBJ2-3; 9 bases are a match to TRBD2. The CDR3 has 15 residues. Looked up from germline, CDR1 is MRHNA and CDR2 is SNTAGT. V gave up 3 bases and J gave up 2 bases; unmatched junction bases: 3. DNA for the CDR3: TGTGCCAGCAGTGAGCAGCGGGGGGACACAGATACGCAGTATTTT. Encoded protein: CASSEQRGDTDTQYF.

As regards this clone: Other DNA sequences in the same sample also yield this CDR3. This chain joins TRBV29-1 and TRBJ1-1; D is undetermined. Germline CDR1 is SQVTM and CDR2 is ANQGSEA. The CDR3 covers 11 residues. Trimming removed 3 bases at V and 1 base at J, with 3 bases between. CDR3 residues: CSVDRNTEAFF. For the CDR3, the DNA is TGCAGCGTTGATCGGAACACTGAAGCTTTCTTT.

The gene calls are TRBV7-8 and TRBJ1-3; D call uncertain. Germline-derived CDR1 and CDR2 are SGHVS and FQNEAQ. CDR3 length: 14 amino acids. V was cut by 1 base and J by 4 bases, with 8 bases left in between. This chain's CDR3 is CASSLEAMGNTIYF. As DNA, the CDR3 is TGTGCCAGCAGCTTAGAAGCGATGGGAAACACCATATATTTT. Based on the CDR3 plus reference TRBV7-8 and TRBJ1-3, the full variable domain is GAGVSQSPRYKVAKRGQDVALRCDPISGHVSLFWYQQALGQGPEFLTYFQNEAQLDKSGLPSDRFFAERPEGSVSTLKIQRTQQEDSAVYLCASSLEAMGNTIYFGEGSWLTVV.

The CDR3 nucleotides read TGTGCCAGCAGCTTAGTGGAGTGGACACTAGAGACCCAGTACTTC. As protein: CASSLVEWTLETQYF. The chain employs TRBV7-6 and TRBJ2-5; D possibly corresponds to TRBD1 (5 bases). The CDR3 covers 15 residues. V lost 1 base to trimming and J lost 4 bases, with 13 bases between them. Germline V gives CDR1 SGHVS, CDR2 FNYEAQ.

The chain employs TRBV5-6 and TRBJ2-7; the match to TRBD1 covers 8 bases. The CDR3 extends over 14 amino acids. J was trimmed by 2 bases and V by 3 bases; bases with no gene match: 4. Germline V CDR1 and CDR2: SGHDT, YYEEEE. In nucleotides, the CDR3 is TGTGCCAGCAGCTGGACAGGGCTCCCCTACGAGCAGTACTTC. Residues: CASSWTGLPYEQYF. The full variable domain, its missing parts supplied by reference TRBV5-6 and TRBJ2-7, is DAGVTQSPTHLIKTRGQQVTLRCSPKSGHDTVSWYQQALGQGPQFIFQYYEEEERQRGNFPDRFSGHQFPNYSSELNVNALLLGDSALYLCASSWTGLPYEQYFGPGTRLTVT.

This clone was detected once. The same CDR3 also results from other DNA sequences found in this sample. The chain links TRBV5-6 to TRBJ1-5; D may be TRBD1 (5 bases). This CDR3 is 15 amino acids long. V was pared by 0 bases and J by 1 base, with 8 bases between. Per germline, CDR1 SGHDT and CDR2 YYEEEE. CDR3 coding DNA: TGTGCCAGCAGCTTGGGCCAGGGAAGCAATCAGCCCCAGCATTTT. This sequence encodes CASSLGQGSNQPQHF.

The gene calls are TRBV7-9 and TRBJ1-2; 9 bases agree with TRBD1. The CDR3 is made up of 15 amino acids. Germline CDR1 is SEHNR and CDR2 is FQNEAQ (reference sequence). V lost 5 bases and J lost 1; bases outside the gene matches: 5. The CDR3 loop is CASSPTGGNNYGYTF. The CDR3 nucleotides are TGTGCCAGCAGCCCGACAGGGGGGAATAACTATGGCTACACCTTC.

This clone appeared once. The chain couples TRBV13 to TRBJ1-1, with TRBD1 matching 7 bases. This CDR3 comprises 15 residues. Germline CDR1 and CDR2: PRHDT and FYEKMQ (reference sequence). V lost 6 bases to trimming and J lost 2 bases; unmatched junction nucleotides: 9. The CDR3 DNA reads TGTGCCAGCAGGCCCCTAACAGGGGCAAACACTGAAGCTTTCTTT. Amino acids: CASRPLTGANTEAFF.

This clone was found once. CDR3 sequence: CASTQGPARTGELFF. The CDR3 nucleotides read TGTGCCAGCACCCAAGGTCCAGCGAGGACCGGGGAGCTGTTTTTT. The chain couples TRBV6-6 to TRBJ2-2; D call uncertain. Germline CDR1 MNHNY, CDR2 SVGAGI (reference sequence). V gave up 7 bases and J gave up 5 bases, with 17 bases separating them. The CDR3 runs 15 residues.

This clone was detected only a few times. The genes are TRBV7-9 and TRBJ2-7; D perhaps matches TRBD1 (6 bases). V dropped 4 bases and J dropped 3 bases, with 13 bases sitting between them. The CDR3 is 14 residues long. Germline V gives CDR1 SEHNR, CDR2 FQNEAQ (reference sequence). The CDR3 DNA reads as TGTGCCAGCAGCTCTTACAGGGTAGACTACGAGCAGTACTTC. Translated, it gives CASSSYRVDYEQYF.

Concerning this clone itself: The sample contains more than one DNA sequence encoding this CDR3. This rearrangement joins TRBV5-1 to TRBJ2-7; tentatively, D is TRBD2 (5 bases). V dropped 0 bases and J dropped 2 bases, with 9 bases sitting between them. Germline V gene data show CDR1 as SGHRS and CDR2 as YFSETQ. CDR3 length equals 14 residues. CDR3: CASSLERDTYEQYF. CDR3 DNA sequence: TGCGCCAGCAGCTTGGAGAGGGATACCTACGAGCAGTACTTC. The whole variable domain, filled in from reference TRBV5-1 and TRBJ2-7, reads KAGVTQTPRYLIKTRGQQVTLSCSPISGHRSVSWYQQTPGQGLQFLFEYFSETQRNKGNFPGRFSGRQFSNSRSEMNVSTLELGDSALYLCASSLERDTYEQYFGPGTRLTVT.

The V call is TRBV15, the J call TRBJ2-7; TRBD2 matches at 10 bases. The germline gives CDR1 LNHNV, CDR2 YYDKDF (reference sequence). The J segment lost 4 bases and the V segment lost 4 bases, leaving 7 bases of the junction unmatched. This CDR3 comprises 15 residues. CDR3 sequence reads: CATSTLAGENYEQYF. In DNA, the CDR3 is TGTGCCACCAGCACTCTAGCGGGAGAAAATTACGAGCAGTACTTC.

This clone was observed a single time. The chain links TRBV5-6 to TRBJ1-5; unclear D gene. The length of the CDR3 is 16 residues. V lost 2 bases and J 1 base, leaving 13 bases between the germline ends. CDR1 and CDR2 from the germline V gene are SGHDT and YYEEEE. Here the CDR3 DNA reads TGTGCCAGCAGCTTTTTTGTCGTCGGGAGCAATCAGCCCCAGCATTTT. Translated, it gives CASSFFVVGSNQPQHF.

The CDR3 region has the DNA TGTGCCAGCAGCTTACGACTTATTGGAGATACGCAGTATTTT. It translates to CASSLRLIGDTQYF. The V gene is TRBV7-2, the J gene TRBJ2-3; D remains unclear. CDR1 and CDR2 from the germline V gene are SGHTA and FQGNSA. The CDR3 runs to 14 residues. V lost 2 bases and J lost 5, with 11 bases in between.

The chain uses TRBV19 and TRBJ1-5, with no clear D. Between the trimmed V and J ends, which lost 6 bases and 2 bases, there was a span of 17 bases. CDR3 length: 16 residues. From germline, CDR1 is LNHDA and CDR2 SQIVND (reference sequence). CDR3 in amino acids: CASRNYGINGNQPQHF. CDR3 bases: TGTGCCAGTAGAAATTACGGGATCAATGGCAATCAGCCCCAGCATTTT.

The chain combines TRBV11-2 with TRBJ2-3; 8 bases fit TRBD2. The CDR3 is made up of 15 amino acids. CDR1 and CDR2 from the germline V gene are SGHAT and FQNNGV. J gave up 3 bases and V 4 bases, and 6 bases lay outside the gene matches. The CDR3 loop is CASSSGTGGTDTQYF. For the CDR3, the DNA is TGTGCCAGCAGCTCCGGGACGGGGGGGACAGATACGCAGTATTTT.

V usage is TRBV19 and J usage is TRBJ1-5, with TRBD1 as a possible D gene (6 bases). Germline V lookup: CDR1 LNHDA, CDR2 SQIVND (reference sequence). The germline V and J ends were trimmed by 5 bases and 7 bases, with 18 bases remaining between them. This CDR3 is 15 amino acids long. CDR3 sequence (DNA): TGTGCCAGTAGTGTAGCTTTGGGGGGGCTACAGCCCCAGCATTTT. It translates to CASSVALGGLQPQHF.